One sample yielded the 18 T cell receptor beta chains listed below, sequenced in a study of cytomegalovirus exposure and HLA in healthy donors. In the PCR, 60 Vbeta and 13 Jbeta primers were used. The data were produced by immunoSEQ multiplex PCR, yet TCRdb's version contains in-frame clones alone and is incomplete. The sample has some 150,000 clones; 80% are singletons. The material sequenced was PBMCs. These receptors all come from a man aged 45-60 years in good health and CMV-seronegative.

The chain joins TRBV9 to TRBJ2-4, with 7 positions matching TRBD2. The CDR3 runs to 16 residues. Germline V gives CDR1 SGDLS, CDR2 YYNGEE. The V gene end was trimmed by 5 bases and the J gene end by 6 bases; junction bases not matched to a gene: 14. The CDR3: CASRDLLRGGGNIQYF. DNA for the CDR3: TGTGCCAGCAGGGACCTCCTAAGGGGCGGGGGAAACATTCAGTACTTC.

The chain carries TRBV13 and TRBJ1-4; 9 bases are shared with TRBD1. Unmatched junction bases numbered 5, after V lost 5 bases and J lost 1 base. Germline CDR1 PRHDT, CDR2 FYEKMQ (reference sequence). The CDR3 extends over 16 amino acids. The DNA for the CDR3 is TGTGCCAGCAGCGCAGACAGGGGGGTAACTAATGAAAAACTGTTTTTT. Its translation: CASSADRGVTNEKLFF.

This clone occurred once. The chain joins TRBV2 to TRBJ1-5; D not certain. V lost 4 bases and J lost 1, with 11 bases in between. This CDR3 is 15 amino acids long. CDR1 is SNHLY and CDR2 is FYNNEI in the germline V gene. The CDR3 nucleotides are TGTGCCAGCAGTGGGGCTTGGATAAGCAATCAGCCCCAGCATTTT. Its protein product is CASSGAWISNQPQHF.

The CDR3 loop reads CASSDWTSGRNYNEQFF. As DNA, the CDR3 is TGTGCCAGCAGTGACTGGACTAGCGGGAGAAACTACAATGAGCAGTTCTTC. The rearrangement joins TRBV25-1 to TRBJ2-1; 13 positions match TRBD2. The CDR3 sequence is 17 residues long. Germline CDR1 MGHDK, CDR2 SYGVNS. J was trimmed by 3 bases and V by 3 bases; bases with no gene match: 5.

This sequence joins TRBV6-6 and TRBJ1-1; D gene unclear. Germline values: CDR1 MNHNY, CDR2 SVGAGI (reference sequence). The CDR3 spans 13 residues. Trimming removed 10 bases from V and 4 bases from J, with 16 bases in between. The CDR3 reads CAITGFVGTEAFF. CDR3 DNA: TGTGCCATCACGGGGTTTGTTGGCACTGAAGCTTTCTTT.

The chain has TRBV2 and TRBJ1-5; D possibly corresponds to TRBD1 (5 bases). This CDR3 contains 15 residues. CDR1 and CDR2 (germline): SNHLY, FYNNEI. V gave up 5 bases and J gave up 7 bases, with 18 bases separating them. The CDR3 DNA is TGTGCCAGCAGTTCTTCCGGGCCCGGGGGGCAGCCCCAGCATTTT. This codes for CASSSSGPGGQPQHF.

This chain joins TRBV29-1 and TRBJ2-5; perhaps TRBD1 as D (6 bases). The CDR3 covers 11 residues. CDR1 and CDR2 from the germline V gene are SQVTM and ANQGSEA. Between the trimmed V and J ends, which lost 7 bases and 4 bases, there was a span of 10 bases. Written as DNA, the CDR3 is TGCAGCGCGATGGGGGCAGAGACCCAGTACTTC. Its protein is CSAMGAETQYF.

Only one count was recorded for this clone. The rearrangement links TRBV6-1 to TRBJ1-5; 10 nucleotides match TRBD1. The junction had 4 bases not matched to a gene; V was cut back by 7 bases and J by 4 bases. The CDR3 has 14 residues. The V gene's germline CDR1 is MNHNS and CDR2 SASEGT. As DNA, the CDR3 is TGTGCCAGCACCCGGACAGGGGGAAATCAGCCCCAGCATTTT. Encoded protein: CASTRTGGNQPQHF.

The CDR3 loop is CASSSGTGHPYEQYF. The CDR3 region has the DNA TGTGCCAGCAGCTCGGGGACAGGGCACCCCTACGAGCAGTACTTC. The gene calls are TRBV7-7 and TRBJ2-7; 9 bases align to TRBD1. The CDR3 contains 15 residues. Trimming at V came to 4 bases and at J to 2 bases, leaving 6 bases not matched to a gene. Looked up from germline, CDR1 is SSHAT and CDR2 is FNYEAQ (reference sequence).

V usage is TRBV5-4 and J usage is TRBJ2-5, with TRBD1 matching 7 bases. The CDR3 has 14 amino acids. V dropped 3 bases and J dropped 4; count of bases not matched to a gene: 6. Germline V gene data show CDR1 as SGHNT and CDR2 as YYREEE (reference sequence). The CDR3 spells CASSYRQGPETQYF. CDR3 sequence (DNA): TGTGCCAGCAGCTATCGACAGGGACCAGAGACCCAGTACTTC.

This clone showed up just once. The chain is built from TRBV2 and TRBJ1-2; perhaps TRBD1 as D (5 bases). The CDR3 is 14 amino acids. The ends were cut back, 6 bases at V and 8 bases at J, with 19 bases in the middle. CDR1 is SNHLY, CDR2 FYNNEI, per germline. CDR3 DNA sequence: TGTGCCAGCAGCCAACAGGTGCGTCGGGCGGGCTACACCTTC. Translating gives CASSQQVRRAGYTF.

The chain uses TRBV18 and TRBJ2-2; 8 nucleotides agree with TRBD1. Per the germline V gene, CDR1 is KGHSH and CDR2 is LQKENI. The J segment lost 4 bases and the V segment lost 1 base, leaving 11 bases of the junction unmatched. The CDR3 has 18 amino acids. The DNA of the CDR3 is TGTGCCAGCTCACCACAATCAGGGGGCGCCGGAGGCACCGGGGAGCTGTTTTTT. Protein product: CASSPQSGGAGGTGELFF.

This clone appeared a single time. V usage is TRBV25-1 and J usage is TRBJ1-1; a possible D gene is TRBD1 (6 bases). The CDR3 runs 15 residues. Germline V lookup: CDR1 MGHDK, CDR2 SYGVNS. Trimming took off 5 bases at V and 2 bases at J, with 15 bases between the two ends. The CDR3 here is CASSPLGTFNTEAFF. CDR3 coding DNA: TGTGCCAGCAGTCCCCTAGGGACATTTAACACTGAAGCTTTCTTT.

The chain has TRBV15 and TRBJ2-1, with 10 bases aligning to TRBD2. The V gene end was trimmed by 3 bases and the J gene end by 6 bases; junction bases not matched to a gene: 8. The germline gives CDR1 LNHNV, CDR2 YYDKDF (reference sequence). This CDR3 has 16 amino acids. As DNA, the CDR3 is TGTGCCACCAGCAGGAATTTAGCGGGAGGAGGCAATGAGCAGTTCTTC. It specifies CATSRNLAGGGNEQFF.

The chain employs TRBV6-1 and TRBJ2-1, with 7 nucleotides matching TRBD2. The V gene's germline CDR1 is MNHNS and CDR2 SASEGT. The junction had 4 bases not matched to a gene; V was cut back by 2 bases and J by 3 bases. The CDR3 sequence is 15 residues long. The DNA for the CDR3 is TGTGCCAGCAGTGAAAGCGGGAACGACTACAATGAGCAGTTCTTC. Translation gives CASSESGNDYNEQFF.

This chain uses TRBV5-3 with TRBJ1-1, with a tentative D call TRBD1 (5 bases). TRBV5-3 qualifies as an ORF whose function is uncertain. CDR3 size: 15 residues. V was pared by 0 bases and J by 5 bases, with 14 bases between. The CDR3 protein is CARSLGDRGGTEAFF. The DNA of the CDR3 is TGTGCCAGAAGCTTGGGTGACAGAGGAGGGACTGAAGCTTTCTTT.

The table lists this clone with a count of one. This sequence joins TRBV6-1 and TRBJ1-4; TRBD1 matches 9 bases. The germline V gene has CDR1 MNHNS and CDR2 SASEGT. The CDR3 covers 16 residues. Germline trimming cut 4 bases from V and 8 bases from J; bases unmatched to any gene: 11. Here the CDR3 reads CASSGMDRGAREKLFF. In DNA, the CDR3 is TGTGCCAGCAGTGGGATGGACAGGGGCGCTCGGGAAAAACTGTTTTTT.

The J gene is TRBJ1-5, the V gene TRBV6-6, with D possibly TRBD1 on 6 matching bases. The germline gives CDR1 MNHNY, CDR2 SVGAGI (reference sequence). This CDR3 region has 13 residues. V was pared by 7 bases and J by 7 bases, with 14 bases between. The CDR3 bases are TGTGCCAGCACTGGACAGTATGGACAGCCCCAGCATTTT. Encoded protein: CASTGQYGQPQHF.